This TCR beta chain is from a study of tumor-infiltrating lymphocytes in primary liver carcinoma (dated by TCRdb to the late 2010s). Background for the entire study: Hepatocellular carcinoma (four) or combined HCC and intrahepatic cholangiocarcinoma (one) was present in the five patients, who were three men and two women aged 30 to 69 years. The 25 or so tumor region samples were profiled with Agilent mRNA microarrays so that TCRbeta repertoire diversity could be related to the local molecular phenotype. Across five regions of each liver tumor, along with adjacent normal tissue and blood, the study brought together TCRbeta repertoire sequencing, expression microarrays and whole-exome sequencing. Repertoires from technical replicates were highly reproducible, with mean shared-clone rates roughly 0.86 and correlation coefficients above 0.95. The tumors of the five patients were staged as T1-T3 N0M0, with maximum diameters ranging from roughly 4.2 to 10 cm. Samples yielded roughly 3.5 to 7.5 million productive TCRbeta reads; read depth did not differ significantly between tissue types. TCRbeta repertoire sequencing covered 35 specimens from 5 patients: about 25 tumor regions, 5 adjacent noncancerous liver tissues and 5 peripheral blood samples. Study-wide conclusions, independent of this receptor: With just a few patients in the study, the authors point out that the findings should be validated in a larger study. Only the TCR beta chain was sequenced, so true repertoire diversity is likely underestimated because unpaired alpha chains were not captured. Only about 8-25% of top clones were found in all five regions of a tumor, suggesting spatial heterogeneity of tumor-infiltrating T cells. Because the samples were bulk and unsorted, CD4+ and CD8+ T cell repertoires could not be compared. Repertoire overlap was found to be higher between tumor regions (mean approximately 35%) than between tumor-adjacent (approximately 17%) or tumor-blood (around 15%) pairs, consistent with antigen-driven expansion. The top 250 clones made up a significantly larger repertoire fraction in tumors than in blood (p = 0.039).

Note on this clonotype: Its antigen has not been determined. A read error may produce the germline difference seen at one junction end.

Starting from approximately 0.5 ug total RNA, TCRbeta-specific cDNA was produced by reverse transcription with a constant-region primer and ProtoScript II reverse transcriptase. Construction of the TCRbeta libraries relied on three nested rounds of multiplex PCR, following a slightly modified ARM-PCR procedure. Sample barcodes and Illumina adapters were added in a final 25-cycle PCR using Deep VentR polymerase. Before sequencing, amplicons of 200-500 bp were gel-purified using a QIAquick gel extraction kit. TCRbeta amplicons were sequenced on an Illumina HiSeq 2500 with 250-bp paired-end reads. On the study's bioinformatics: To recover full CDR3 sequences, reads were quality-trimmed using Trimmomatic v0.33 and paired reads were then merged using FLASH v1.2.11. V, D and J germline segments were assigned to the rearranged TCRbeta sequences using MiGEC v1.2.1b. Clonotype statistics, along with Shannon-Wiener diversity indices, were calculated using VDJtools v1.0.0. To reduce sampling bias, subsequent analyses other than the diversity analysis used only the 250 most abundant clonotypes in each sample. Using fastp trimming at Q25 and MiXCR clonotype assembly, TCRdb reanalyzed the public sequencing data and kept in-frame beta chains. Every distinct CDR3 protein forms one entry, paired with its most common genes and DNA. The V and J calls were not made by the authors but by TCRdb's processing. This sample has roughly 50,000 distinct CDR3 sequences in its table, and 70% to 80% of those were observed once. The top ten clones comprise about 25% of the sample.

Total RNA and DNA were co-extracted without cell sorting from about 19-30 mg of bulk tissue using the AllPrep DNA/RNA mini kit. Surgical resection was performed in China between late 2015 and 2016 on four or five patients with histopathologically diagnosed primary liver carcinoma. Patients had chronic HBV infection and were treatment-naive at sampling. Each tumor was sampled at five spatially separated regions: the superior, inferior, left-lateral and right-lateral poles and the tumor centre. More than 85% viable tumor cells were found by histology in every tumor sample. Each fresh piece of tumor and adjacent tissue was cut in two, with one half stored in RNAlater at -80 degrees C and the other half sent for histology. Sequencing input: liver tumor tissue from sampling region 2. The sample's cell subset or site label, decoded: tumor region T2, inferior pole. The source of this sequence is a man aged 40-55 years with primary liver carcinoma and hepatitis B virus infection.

The DNA sequence is as follows: TGCGCCAGCAGCGACATAAGCTCTTACAATGAACAGTTCTTC. This codes for CASSDISSYNEQFF. The V and J segments used are TRBV10-1 and TRBJ2-1, with an unclear D gene assignment. From its cysteine to its phenylalanine, the CDR3 spans 14 amino acids. Kept here is only the CDR3 DNA, which spans 42 bases and is read in frame from base 1. For CDR1 and CDR2, the germline V gene (reference sequence) lists WNHNN and SYGVQD.